The 25 T cell receptor beta chains presented below share a single source sample, sequenced in a study of regulatory T cells in long-lasting Graves disease. Time point: persistent/refractory GD, antithyroid drugs over 5 years with positive TRAb. Scientists built the TCR library using RNA that was extracted from PBMCs. Arm-PCR of CDR3 regions with iRepertoire HTBI primers generated TCR beta libraries. From the multiplex PCR reads, TCRdb called clonotypes with MiXCR, one entry per CDR3 protein. The table records roughly 700,000 distinct CDR3 sequences, about 30% of them present only once. This specimen was peripheral blood mononuclear cells (PBMCs), taken when the disease was refractory, from a patient treated with antithyroid drugs. These receptors were collected from a female donor with Graves disease.

This clonotype was counted only a few times. The CDR3 reads CASNTGGYYNEQFF. In nucleotides, the CDR3 is TGTGCCAGCAACACAGGGGGGTACTACAATGAGCAGTTCTTC. The gene calls are TRBV28 and TRBJ2-1, with 8 bases lining up with TRBD1. Trimming cost V 7 bases and J 3 bases; bases outside gene matches: 5. The CDR3 spans 14 residues. From germline, CDR1 is MDHEN and CDR2 SYDVKM.

This clonotype turned up a few times. V and J are TRBV5-1 and TRBJ2-4; the D gene is possibly TRBD1 (6 bases). Trimming stripped 1 base from V and 1 base from J, with 15 bases between. The V gene's germline CDR1 is SGHRS and CDR2 YFSETQ. The CDR3 contains 17 residues. CDR3 residues: CASSLTGTDGAKNIQYF. As DNA, the CDR3 is TGCGCCAGCAGCTTGACAGGGACGGACGGGGCCAAAAACATTCAGTACTTC.

This chain links TRBV6-1 with TRBJ1-1, with a tentative D call TRBD1 (5 bases). V lost 1 base to trimming and J lost 6 bases, with 15 bases between them. The CDR3 loop spans 15 amino acids. Looked up from germline, CDR1 is MNHNS and CDR2 is SASEGT. The CDR3: CASSEGDRWVAEAFF. DNA of the CDR3: TGTGCCAGCAGTGAAGGCGACAGATGGGTGGCTGAAGCTTTCTTT.

The chain couples TRBV20-1 to TRBJ1-2, with TRBD1 identical over 7 bases. Trimming at V came to 6 bases and at J to 5 bases, leaving 6 bases not matched to a gene. There are 12 residues in the CDR3. Germline V gives CDR1 DFQATT, CDR2 SNEGSKA (reference sequence). The CDR3 here is CSAPDRQYGYTF. CDR3 DNA sequence: TGCAGTGCCCCGGACAGGCAGTATGGCTACACCTTC.

This clonotype turned up a few times. V is TRBV28 and J is TRBJ1-2; possible D gene TRBD1, 5 bases. Germline values: CDR1 MDHEN, CDR2 SYDVKM. The CDR3 has 15 amino acids. Trimming took 4 bases from V and 4 from J, leaving 16 bases between them. CDR3 loop: CASSWGRARGYGYTF. The CDR3 coding sequence is TGTGCCAGCAGTTGGGGCCGGGCGAGGGGCTATGGCTACACCTTC.

This clonotype was counted ten times or more. The chain has TRBV12-3 or TRBV12-4 and TRBJ2-5; D is unclear. The CDR3 consists of 13 residues. V shed 6 bases and J shed 5 bases, with 13 bases lying between them. The CDR3 DNA sequence: TGTGCCAGCAGGCGGCTCACCGAGGAGACCCAGTACTTC. Protein: CASRRLTEETQYF.

The J gene is TRBJ2-3, the V gene TRBV11-2; 9 bases fit TRBD2. Per the germline V gene, CDR1 is SGHAT and CDR2 is FQNNGV. CDR3 length: 17 residues. After removal of 4 bases from V and 5 bases from J, the junction contained 13 bases not matched to a gene. Written as DNA, the CDR3 is TGTGCCAGCAGCTCCAAGATACTAGCGGGTAGAGGAGATACGCAGTATTTT. Residues: CASSSKILAGRGDTQYF.

This clonotype has just a few counts. V is TRBV5-1 and J is TRBJ2-7, with D possibly TRBD2 on 6 matching bases. Germline loops: CDR1 SGHRS, CDR2 YFSETQ. The CDR3 contains 14 residues. Between the trimmed V and J ends, which lost 0 bases and 7 bases, there was a span of 14 bases. The CDR3, as DNA: TGCGCCAGCAGCTTGGGCCGCGGGGAAAAGGAGCAGTACTTC. Translation gives CASSLGRGEKEQYF.

This clonotype appeared many times. The CDR3 coding sequence is TGTGCCAGCAGCCCCGGGAGGGGTTGGGATGAAAAACTGTTTTTT. The encoded protein is CASSPGRGWDEKLFF. The V and J genes are TRBV11-2 and TRBJ1-4; a weak D match, TRBD1 (5 bases). V was clipped by 5 bases and J by 6 bases, with 16 bases between them. This CDR3 is built from 15 residues. The germline gives CDR1 SGHAT, CDR2 FQNNGV.

Comment on this clonotype: This may come from a read error, since a much larger clone is one base off. The gene calls are TRBV3-1 and TRBJ2-5, with TRBD2 identical over 16 bases. The CDR3 is made up of 14 amino acids. V dropped 4 bases and J dropped 10; count of bases not matched to a gene: 3. Germline CDR1 reads LGHDT; CDR2 reads YNNKEL (reference sequence). The CDR3 reads CASSPGTSGRVQYF. CDR3 sequence (DNA): TGTGCCAGCAGCCCCGGGACTAGCGGGAGGGTCCAGTACTTC.

As for this clonotype: A much larger clonotype is one base distant, so this may be a read error. V usage is TRBV11-2 and J usage is TRBJ2-5; TRBD2 matches 7 bases. Germline assignment: CDR1 SGHAT and CDR2 FQNNGV. The CDR3 runs to 15 residues. V lost 5 bases and J lost 2; bases outside the gene matches: 8. As DNA, the CDR3 is TGTGCCAGCAGCCAGACTAGCAGTACTCAAGAGACCCAGTACTTC. This translates into CASSQTSSTQETQYF.

This clonotype has at least ten counts. CDR3 residues: CASSERGLGGAYEQYF. CDR3 bases: TGTGCCAGCAGTGAAAGGGGGCTAGGGGGCGCGTACGAGCAGTACTTC. The chain combines TRBV2 with TRBJ2-7, with TRBD1 matching over 7 bases. The CDR3 extends over 16 amino acids. With 2 bases clipped from V and 4 bases from J, the junction kept 11 bases outside the gene matches. Germline CDR1 and CDR2: SNHLY and FYNNEI.

This chain connects TRBV20-1 to TRBJ2-5; the D is unclear. Germline V CDR1 and CDR2: DFQATT, SNEGSKA (reference sequence). The CDR3 extends over 13 amino acids. Trimming removed 6 bases from V and 2 bases from J, with 13 bases in between. Written as DNA, the CDR3 is TGCAGTGCCAAAGGGCAAGGACAAGAGACCCAGTACTTC. Protein: CSAKGQGQETQYF.

The chain uses TRBV6-1 and TRBJ1-2; D unresolved. V dropped 8 bases and J dropped 0 bases, with 10 bases sitting between them. CDR3 length: 13 amino acids. The germline gives CDR1 MNHNS, CDR2 SASEGT. CDR3 in DNA: TGTGCCAGCTATCGGGATCCTAACTATGGCTACACCTTC. It specifies CASYRDPNYGYTF.

Ten or more counts support this clonotype. The rearrangement links TRBV11-2 to TRBJ1-5, with 7 bases matching TRBD1. Germline CDR1 SGHAT, CDR2 FQNNGV. The V and J ends lost 5 bases and 2 bases, in that order; junction bases with no gene match: 6. The length of the CDR3 is 15 residues. The CDR3 loop is CASSAQGGGNQPQHF. Written as DNA, the CDR3 is TGTGCCAGCAGCGCGCAGGGGGGAGGCAATCAGCCCCAGCATTTT. The entire variable domain, with the rest obtained from reference TRBV11-2 and TRBJ1-5, is as follows: EAGVAQSPRYKIIEKRQSVAFWCNPISGHATLYWYQQILGQGPKLLIQFQNNGVVDDSQLPKDRFSAERLKGVDSTLKIQPAKLEDSAVYLCASSAQGGGNQPQHFGDGTRLSIL.

This chain's CDR3 is CASSLGGGGEETQYF. DNA for the CDR3: TGTGCCAGCAGCTTGGGCGGCGGTGGGGAAGAGACCCAGTACTTC. The chain recombines TRBV7-3 with TRBJ2-5; D gene ambiguous. The germline gives CDR1 SGHTA, CDR2 FQGTGA. Trimming removed 3 bases from V and 3 bases from J, with 14 bases in between. The CDR3 spans 15 residues.

The table lists this clonotype with a few counts. The rearrangement joins TRBV5-1 to TRBJ2-6; D ambiguous. Germline CDR1 SGHRS, CDR2 YFSETQ. This CDR3 has 16 residues. V was trimmed by 0 bases and J by 1 base, leaving 8 bases between them. This CDR3 reads CASSLALGSGANVLTF. In DNA, the CDR3 is TGCGCCAGCAGCTTGGCCCTCGGGTCTGGGGCCAACGTCCTGACTTTC.

The chain links TRBV27 to TRBJ2-3; possible D gene TRBD2, 6 bases. Germline assignment: CDR1 MNHEY and CDR2 SMNVEV (reference sequence). CDR3 size: 17 residues. Trimming stripped 2 bases from V and 4 bases from J, with 19 bases between. The CDR3 sequence: CASSLVGGSGVADTQYF. CDR3 DNA: TGTGCCAGCAGTTTAGTAGGAGGGAGCGGTGTGGCAGATACGCAGTATTTT.

This clonotype was found many times. The V gene is TRBV18, the J gene TRBJ2-5, with D uncertain. Trimming took off 3 bases at V and 4 bases at J, with 9 bases between the two ends. CDR1 and CDR2 (germline): KGHSH, LQKENI. The CDR3 extends over 13 amino acids. The CDR3 coding sequence is TGTGCCAGCTCACCTATTTGGTTAGAGACCCAGTACTTC. It encodes CASSPIWLETQYF.

There are many counts of this clonotype. The V and J genes are TRBV2 and TRBJ1-2; D remains unclear. There are 13 residues in the CDR3. With 8 bases removed from V and 6 bases from J, the gap between germline ends came to 16 bases. The germline gives CDR1 SNHLY, CDR2 FYNNEI. Here the CDR3 DNA reads TGTGCCAGCTTCTGGTCACGTGGGAATGGCTACACCTTC. As protein: CASFWSRGNGYTF.

The V call is TRBV30, the J call TRBJ2-5; D gene unclear. Germline assignment: CDR1 GTSNPN and CDR2 SVGIG (reference sequence). Between the trimmed V and J ends, which lost 2 bases and 1 base, there was a span of 2 bases. The CDR3 has 11 residues. In DNA, the CDR3 is TGTGCCTGGAGTCCCCAAGAGACCCAGTACTTC. Protein: CAWSPQETQYF.

This clonotype was seen more than once but under ten times. V and J are TRBV10-3 and TRBJ1-1, with unresolved D. Germline V gene sequence: CDR1 ENHRY, CDR2 SYGVKD. The CDR3 runs 16 residues. The germline V and J ends were trimmed by 0 bases and 10 bases, with 21 bases remaining between them. DNA for the CDR3: TGTGCCATCAGTGAGTCGGCGAGTGGGGTAGTAGGCTCAGCTTTCTTT. Translation: CAISESASGVVGSAFF.

This clonotype was found many times. The chain joins TRBV2 to TRBJ1-1; no definite D call. Germline V gene sequence: CDR1 SNHLY, CDR2 FYNNEI. The CDR3 has 15 amino acids. V was trimmed by 7 bases and J by 0 bases, leaving 15 bases between them. This chain's CDR3 is CASTEDFLMNTEAFF. CDR3 sequence (DNA): TGTGCCAGCACAGAGGATTTCCTCATGAACACTGAAGCTTTCTTT.

This clonotype was detected only a few times. The CDR3 loop reads CASRGDRASNQPQHF. The CDR3 DNA is TGTGCCAGCAGAGGGGACAGGGCTTCCAATCAGCCCCAGCATTTT. The gene calls are TRBV2 and TRBJ1-5; TRBD1 agrees at 9 bases. The CDR3 has 15 amino acids. Germline V gene sequence: CDR1 SNHLY, CDR2 FYNNEI. The trim removed 6 bases at V and 3 bases at J, leaving 6 bases unmatched.

This clonotype occurred many times. V gene TRBV28 combines with J gene TRBJ1-4, with a weak D call TRBD1 (5 bases). CDR1 and CDR2 from the germline V gene are MDHEN and SYDVKM. Trimming took off 6 bases at V and 13 bases at J, with 12 bases between the two ends. This CDR3 spans 11 amino acids. This chain's CDR3 is CASRRDVGLFF. CDR3 bases: TGTGCCAGCAGAAGGGACGTAGGACTGTTTTTT. Filled out from reference TRBV28 and TRBJ1-4, the complete variable domain reads DVKVTQSSRYLVKRTGEKVFLECVQDMDHENMFWYRQDPGLGLRLIYFSYDVKMKEKGDIPEGYSVSREKKERFSLILESASTNQTSMYLCASRRDVGLFFGSGTQLSVL.